This T cell receptor beta chain emerged from a study of identical twins. Study results and caveats: These conclusions were based on statistical analysis (cross-sectional, not following the same donors).

Germline V lookup: CDR1 PRHDT, CDR2 FYEKMQ (reference sequence). CDR3 size: 15 residues. The V gene end was trimmed by 1 base and the J gene end by 4 bases; junction bases not matched to a gene: 5. Healthy Caucasians supplied all donations. Template switching supplied a universal primer site; unique molecular identifiers were carried on the cDNA. TCRdb passed the 5' RACE reads through MiXCR, listing each CDR3 protein once. The table includes some 1,700,000 distinct CDR3 sequences, 32% detected once. This clonotype turned up a few times. The antigen is not known. The clonotype comes from a newborn girl in good health. The chain links TRBV13 to TRBJ2-5; 8 nucleotides agree with TRBD2. Material for sequencing was cord blood. CDR3 DNA sequence: TGTGCCAGCAGCTTAGAACGGGGGGGCGGAGAGACCCAGTACTTC. Translated, it gives CASSLERGGGETQYF.